This TCR beta chain was retrieved from a study of blood T cell repertoires in COVID-19. This table comes from immunoSEQ multiplex PCR, and its TCRdb copy is limited to in-frame clones, with some not included. The repertoire includes about 160,000 clones, approximately 90% of them detected once, and 3.5% to 4.5% sits in the top ten. Those who participated ranged in age from about 18 to 89 years and resided in under 25 US areas. This clone was counted a few times. V shed 4 bases and J shed 5 bases, with 16 bases lying between them. Germline V gene sequence: CDR1 SGHRS, CDR2 YFSETQ. The CDR3 extends over 14 amino acids.

The clonotype originates from a woman between 40 and 50 years old who had been exposed to COVID-19. The chain joins TRBV5-1 to TRBJ2-7; weak D call: TRBD1 (6 bases). The sequencing sample was made of PBMCs or T cells enriched from blood (not recorded which). The CDR3 protein is CASSTAGRGDEQYF. The CDR3 coding sequence is TGCGCCAGCAGCACGGCCGGCAGGGGTGACGAGCAGTACTTC. Together with reference TRBV5-1 and TRBJ2-7, the CDR3 gives the full variable domain: KAGVTQTPRYLIKTRGQQVTLSCSPISGHRSVSWYQQTPGQGLQFLFEYFSETQRNKGNFPGRFSGRQFSNSRSEMNVSTLELGDSALYLCASSTAGRGDEQYFGPGTRLTVT.